This T cell receptor beta chain stems from a study of cytomegalovirus exposure and HLA in healthy donors. Study observations and caveats: The study listed about 150 cytomegalovirus-associated TCR beta chains.

Sequencing was performed with immunoSEQ multiplex PCR; in TCRdb, only in-frame clones are kept and a portion is missing. The sample lists 70,000 or so clones, about 94% occurring once. To note about this clone: Its specificity is unknown.

The sequenced sample consisted of PBMCs. The receptor was derived from a man between 18 and 29 years old in good health and CMV-seropositive.

The CDR3 is CASRGRGETDTQYF. CDR3 DNA: TGTGCCAGTCGTGGGAGGGGAGAAACAGATACGCAGTATTTT. This chain connects TRBV21-1 to TRBJ2-3; the table's D gene call, TRBD2, was not cross checked with the DNA. TRBV21-1 is described as a pseudogene. The CDR3 runs 14 residues.